The text below deals with one T cell receptor beta chain. What it binds is not known. This record comes from a study of T cell responses to AZD1222 COVID-19 vaccine. Profiling relied on immunoSEQ multiplex PCR, and the TCRdb table lists in-frame clones only, not all of them. The data hold under 85,000 clones, with roughly 88% observed a single time. Overall study results and limits: Breadth and depth of Spike-specific TCRs rose after two AZD1222 doses. Along spike, vaccine-associated CD4 TCRs were found throughout, with dominance at 160-218 and 743-854. The study reported that nearly half of spike-specific TCRs target unmutated variant regions. Donors were chiefly white British, with a greater number of females, and clonal diversity was perhaps underestimated.

The specimen comprised peripheral blood, sampled on day 0 of MenACWY control vaccination. The sequence was obtained from an adult in good health.

CDR3 amino acids: CAISDTGTDTQYF. DNA of the CDR3: TGTGCCATCAGTGATACTGGGACAGATACGCAGTATTTT. The rearrangement uses TRBV10-3 and TRBJ2-3; no firm D call. Germline V gives CDR1 ENHRY, CDR2 SYGVKD. The CDR3 loop spans 13 amino acids. Trimming removed 3 bases from V and 3 bases from J, with 7 bases in between.